These 10 T cell receptor beta chains were sequenced from one sample in a study of CD8+ T cells in alopecia areata. Once RNA had been extracted, it was reverse transcribed into cDNA to act as the sequencing template. Clones were read by immunoSEQ multiplex PCR, and TCRdb kept only the in-frame ones, dropping some. The sample carries 200,000 or so clones, around two fifths recorded once. The treatment was: oral pan-JAK inhibitor, 5-10 mg twice daily. The specimen was CD4+ T cells sorted from blood, collected at approximately week 36, from a patient treated with tofacitinib. The source is a human donor with alopecia areata.

On this clone: Distinct nucleotide sequences in the sample also encode this CDR3. The CDR3 DNA sequence: TGTGCCAGCAGTCGGACAGCCTACGAGCAGTACTTC. It specifies CASSRTAYEQYF. V usage is TRBV7-9 and J usage is TRBJ2-7, with a tentative D call TRBD1 (6 bases). The CDR3 is made up of 12 amino acids. Germline values: CDR1 SEHNR, CDR2 FQNEAQ (reference sequence). The V and J ends lost 6 bases and 2 bases respectively, with 8 bases between them.

This chain joins TRBV29-1 and TRBJ1-2; D remains unclear. Germline CDR1 reads SQVTM; CDR2 reads ANQGSEA. This CDR3 has 13 residues. Trimming took off 1 base at V and 3 bases at J, with 9 bases between the two ends. CDR3 in amino acids: CSVEGGRYYGYTF. CDR3 nucleotides: TGCAGCGTTGAAGGTGGGAGATACTATGGCTACACCTTC. The whole variable domain, remainder taken from reference TRBV29-1 and TRBJ1-2, is SAVISQKPSRDICQRGTSLTIQCQVDSQVTMMFWYRQQPGQSLTLIATANQGSEATYESGFVIDKFPISRPNLTFSTLTVSNMSPEDSSIYLCSVEGGRYYGYTFGSGTRLTVV.

The chain links TRBV6-5 to TRBJ2-1; tentatively, D is TRBD1 or TRBD2 (5 bases each). CDR1 is MNHEY and CDR2 is SVGAGI in the germline V gene. With 0 bases removed from V and 5 bases from J, the gap between germline ends came to 11 bases. The CDR3 covers 15 residues. DNA for the CDR3: TGTGCCAGCAGTTACTCGGGGGTAAGAAACAATGAGCAGTTCTTC. Protein product: CASSYSGVRNNEQFF.

This clone was counted between two and nine times. This chain uses TRBV29-1 with TRBJ2-1, with D tentatively TRBD1 or TRBD2 (5 bases each). This CDR3 has 14 amino acids. The V gene's germline CDR1 is SQVTM and CDR2 ANQGSEA. V gave up 4 bases and J gave up 0 bases, with 10 bases separating them. The CDR3 loop reads CSVGVGGSYNEQFF. CDR3 bases: TGCAGCGTTGGGGTTGGGGGCTCCTACAATGAGCAGTTCTTC.

This clone was seen a few times. The chain uses TRBV20-1 and TRBJ2-1; D gene ambiguous. The CDR3 extends over 11 amino acids. In germline, CDR1 is DFQATT, CDR2 SNEGSKA (reference sequence). V was shortened by 0 bases and J by 9 bases, with 6 bases between the two germline ends. CDR3 nucleotides: TGCAGTGCTAGAGATCTGGGTGAGCAGTTCTTC. This translates into CSARDLGEQFF.

This clone was recorded only once. DNA of the CDR3: TGCGCCAGCAGTGAGTCCTCCGGGGCTGGCTACAATGAGCAGTTCTTC. As protein: CASSESSGAGYNEQFF. The rearrangement uses TRBV10-1 and TRBJ2-1; D is tentatively TRBD1 or TRBD2 (5 bases each). V dropped 0 bases and J dropped 3 bases, with 12 bases sitting between them. Germline V CDR1 and CDR2: WNHNN, SYGVQD (reference sequence). The CDR3 spans 16 residues.

This sequence joins TRBV4-1 and TRBJ2-1, with D perhaps assigned TRBD1 or TRBD2 (6 bases each). Germline V lookup: CDR1 MGHRA, CDR2 YSYEKL. The CDR3 contains 19 residues. The V end was cut by 4 bases, the J end by 1 base, with 23 bases between. The CDR3 here is CASSRTRVGGTTSYNEQFF. CDR3 in DNA: TGCGCCAGCAGCCGGACTCGGGTAGGAGGGACAACTTCCTACAATGAGCAGTTCTTC.

V is TRBV29-1 and J is TRBJ1-2; a possible D gene is TRBD1 (5 bases). Germline V CDR1 and CDR2: SQVTM, ANQGSEA. This CDR3 is 13 amino acids long. The ends were cut back, 3 bases at V and 0 bases at J, with 8 bases in the middle. The CDR3 protein is CSVDKTANYGYTF. The CDR3 coding sequence is TGCAGCGTTGATAAGACAGCTAACTATGGCTACACCTTC. The full variable domain, completed using reference TRBV29-1 and TRBJ1-2, is SAVISQKPSRDICQRGTSLTIQCQVDSQVTMMFWYRQQPGQSLTLIATANQGSEATYESGFVIDKFPISRPNLTFSTLTVSNMSPEDSSIYLCSVDKTANYGYTFGSGTRLTVV.

This clone was recorded a few times. The V gene is TRBV5-1, the J gene TRBJ2-7, with D uncertain. The germline gives CDR1 SGHRS, CDR2 YFSETQ. This CDR3 region has 16 residues. Trimming left V 0 bases short and J 5 bases short, with 18 bases between. CDR3 sequence: CASSLGQALRSHEQYF. As DNA, the CDR3 is TGCGCCAGCAGCTTGGGTCAGGCCCTCAGGTCACACGAGCAGTACTTC.

V gene TRBV6-5 combines with J gene TRBJ2-5; the D gene is possibly TRBD1 (6 bases). V was trimmed by 6 bases and J by 0 bases, leaving 11 bases between them. The CDR3 covers 14 residues. From germline, CDR1 is MNHEY and CDR2 SVGAGI. CDR3 amino acids: CASSNRDYQETQYF. The DNA of the CDR3 is TGTGCCAGCAGCAACAGGGATTACCAAGAGACCCAGTACTTC.